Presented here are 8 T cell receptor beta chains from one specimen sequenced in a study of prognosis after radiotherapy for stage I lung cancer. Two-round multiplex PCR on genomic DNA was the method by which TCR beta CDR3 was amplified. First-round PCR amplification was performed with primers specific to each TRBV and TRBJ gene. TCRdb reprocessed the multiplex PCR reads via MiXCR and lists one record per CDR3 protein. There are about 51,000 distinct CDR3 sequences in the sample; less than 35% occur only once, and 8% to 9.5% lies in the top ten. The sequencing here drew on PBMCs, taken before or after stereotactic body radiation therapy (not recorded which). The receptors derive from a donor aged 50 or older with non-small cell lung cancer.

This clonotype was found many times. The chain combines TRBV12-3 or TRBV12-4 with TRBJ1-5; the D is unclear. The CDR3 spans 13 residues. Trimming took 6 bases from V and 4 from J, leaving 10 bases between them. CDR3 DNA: TGTGCCAGCAGGCGTACCTTTAATCAGCCCCAGCATTTT. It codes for CASRRTFNQPQHF.

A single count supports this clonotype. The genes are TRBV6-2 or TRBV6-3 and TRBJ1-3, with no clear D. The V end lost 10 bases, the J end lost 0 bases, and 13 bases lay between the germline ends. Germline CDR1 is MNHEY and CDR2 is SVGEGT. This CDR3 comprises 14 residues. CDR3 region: CATGRTSSGNTIYF. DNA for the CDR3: TGTGCCACCGGACGGACGAGCTCTGGAAACACCATATATTTT.

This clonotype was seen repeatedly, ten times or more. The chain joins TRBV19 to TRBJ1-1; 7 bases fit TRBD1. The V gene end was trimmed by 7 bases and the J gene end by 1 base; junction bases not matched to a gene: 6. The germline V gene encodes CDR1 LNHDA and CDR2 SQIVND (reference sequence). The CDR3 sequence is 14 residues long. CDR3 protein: CASILGGKNTEAFF. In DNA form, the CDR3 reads TGTGCCAGTATCTTAGGGGGCAAGAACACTGAAGCTTTCTTT.

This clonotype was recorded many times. CDR3 DNA: TGTGCCAGCAGCCCCGTTGGACAGTTCACCGGGGAGCTGTTTTTT. Protein: CASSPVGQFTGELFF. V is TRBV7-3 and J is TRBJ2-2; the D gene is possibly TRBD1 (6 bases). The V gene's germline CDR1 is SGHTA and CDR2 FQGTGA. The CDR3 is made up of 15 amino acids. Trimming shortened V by 5 bases and J by 4 bases, and 14 bases separated the two germline ends.

In DNA, the CDR3 is TGTGCCAGTAGGGACACAGGAACTGAAGCTTTCTTT. Encoded protein: CASRDTGTEAFF. The chain links TRBV2 to TRBJ1-1, with D possibly TRBD1 on 6 matching bases. From germline, CDR1 is SNHLY and CDR2 FYNNEI. V was trimmed by 9 bases and J by 5 bases, leaving 13 bases between them. The CDR3 extends over 12 amino acids.

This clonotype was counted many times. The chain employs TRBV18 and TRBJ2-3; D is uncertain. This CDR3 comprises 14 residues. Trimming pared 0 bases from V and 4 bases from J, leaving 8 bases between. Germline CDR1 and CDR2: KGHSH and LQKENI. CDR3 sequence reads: CASSPPIRSDTQYF. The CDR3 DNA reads TGTGCCAGCTCACCACCTATAAGGTCAGATACGCAGTATTTT.

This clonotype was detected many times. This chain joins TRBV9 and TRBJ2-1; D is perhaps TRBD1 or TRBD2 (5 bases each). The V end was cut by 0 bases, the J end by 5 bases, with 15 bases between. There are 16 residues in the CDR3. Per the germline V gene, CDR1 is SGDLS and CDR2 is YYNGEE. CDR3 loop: CASSVDRGRFDNEQFF. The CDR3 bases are TGTGCCAGCAGCGTAGATCGGGGCAGGTTTGACAATGAGCAGTTCTTC.

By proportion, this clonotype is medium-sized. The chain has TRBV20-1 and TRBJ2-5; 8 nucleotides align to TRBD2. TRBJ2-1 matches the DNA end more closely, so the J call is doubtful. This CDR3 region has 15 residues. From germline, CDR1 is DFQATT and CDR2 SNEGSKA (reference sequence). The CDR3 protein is CSTYSGVGIRGEQFF. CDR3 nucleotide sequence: TGCAGTACATATAGCGGGGTGGGGATTCGGGGTGAGCAGTTCTTC.